One sample yielded the 3 T cell receptor beta chains listed below, sequenced in a study of cytomegalovirus exposure and HLA in healthy donors. PCR primers comprised 60 Vbeta and 13 Jbeta primers. Produced via immunoSEQ multiplex PCR; TCRdb's table is partial and in-frame only. The data show 130,000 or so clones, with about 77% seen just once and around 1.5% held by the top ten. The sample was PBMCs. The receptor set was obtained from a female donor in good health and CMV-seronegative.

This chain uses TRBV11-2 with TRBJ2-1, with a possible D match to TRBD2 (7 bases). Germline V gives CDR1 SGHAT, CDR2 FQNNGV. CDR3 length: 13 residues. V shed 4 bases and J shed 8 bases, with 12 bases lying between them. Written as DNA, the CDR3 is TGTGCCAGCAGCTGGGGGGGCTCGTATGAGCAGTTCTTC. Translated: CASSWGGSYEQFF.

This clone turned up a few times. The V and J genes are TRBV5-4 and TRBJ1-5, with 10 positions matching TRBD1. This CDR3 is 14 amino acids long. After removal of 3 bases from V and 7 bases from J, the junction contained 4 bases not matched to a gene. The V gene's germline CDR1 is SGHNT and CDR2 YYREEE (reference sequence). The CDR3 region is CASSSGQGEQPQHF. The CDR3 DNA reads TGTGCCAGCAGCTCTGGACAGGGGGAACAGCCCCAGCATTTT. The variable domain in full, completed from reference TRBV5-4 and TRBJ1-5, reads ETGVTQSPTHLIKTRGQQVTLRCSSQSGHNTVSWYQQALGQGPQFIFQYYREEENGRGNFPPRFSGLQFPNYSSELNVNALELDDSALYLCASSSGQGEQPQHFGDGTRLSIL.

The V call is TRBV25-1, the J call TRBJ2-1; 8 bases map to TRBD1. The length of the CDR3 is 11 residues. Germline values: CDR1 MGHDK, CDR2 SYGVNS. With V trimmed by 4 bases and J by 14 bases, 4 bases remained unmatched. CDR3 sequence: CASSAGQGKFF. DNA of the CDR3: TGTGCCAGCAGTGCAGGACAGGGTAAGTTCTTC.